This note documents a single T cell receptor (beta chain) sequence. Enrolled during active infection, Seattle patients were then followed longitudinally. This record belongs to a study of blood T cell repertoires in COVID-19. Study as a whole: Acute and convalescent COVID-19 samples came from the United States, Italy and Spain. From T cells, B-cell-depleted T cells, or PBMCs came the material, which was cDNA or gDNA.

In the authors' methods: How many nucleated cells were present was estimated from reference gene primer amplification. Measured with immunoSEQ multiplex PCR; TCRdb has only the in-frame clones, and not every one. That table gives V, J and clone size, and the DNA gave D and trimming. The table lists some 110,000 clones, 80% to 95% of them singletons. The germline V gene has CDR1 GTSNPN and CDR2 SVGIG (reference sequence). The CDR3 sequence is 14 residues long. With 0 bases removed from V and 6 bases from J, the gap between germline ends came to 13 bases. This clonotype was sampled from a man aged 45-65 years with COVID-19, enrolled during active disease. This chain uses TRBV30 with TRBJ2-3, with D perhaps matching TRBD2 (5 bases). Sequenced input: peripheral blood. The CDR3 here is CAWSVLAGVDTQYF. The CDR3 region has the DNA TGTGCCTGGAGTGTACTGGCGGGCGTGGATACGCAGTATTTT.